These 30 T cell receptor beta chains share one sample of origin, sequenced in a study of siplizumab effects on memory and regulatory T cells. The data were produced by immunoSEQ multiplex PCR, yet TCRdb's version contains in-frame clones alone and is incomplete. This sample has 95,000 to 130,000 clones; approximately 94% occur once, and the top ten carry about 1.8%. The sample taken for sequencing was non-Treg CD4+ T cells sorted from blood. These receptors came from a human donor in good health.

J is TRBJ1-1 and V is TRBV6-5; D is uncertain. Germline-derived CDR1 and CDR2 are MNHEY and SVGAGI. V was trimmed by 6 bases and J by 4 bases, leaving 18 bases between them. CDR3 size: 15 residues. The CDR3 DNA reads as TGTGCCAGCAGCCGGAACCCCGGTGGGAGCACTGAAGCTTTCTTT. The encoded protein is CASSRNPGGSTEAFF.

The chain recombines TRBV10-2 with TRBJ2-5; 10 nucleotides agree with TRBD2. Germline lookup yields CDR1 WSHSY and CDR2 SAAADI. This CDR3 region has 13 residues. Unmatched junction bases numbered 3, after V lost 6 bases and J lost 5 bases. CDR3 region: CASRLAGVETQYF. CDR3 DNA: TGCGCCAGCAGGCTAGCGGGAGTCGAGACCCAGTACTTC.

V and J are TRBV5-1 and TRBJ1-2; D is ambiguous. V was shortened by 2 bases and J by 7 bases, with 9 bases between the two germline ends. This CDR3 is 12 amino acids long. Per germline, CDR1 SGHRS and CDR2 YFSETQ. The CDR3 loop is CASSFQDFGYTF. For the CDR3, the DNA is TGCGCCAGCAGCTTTCAGGATTTTGGCTACACCTTC.

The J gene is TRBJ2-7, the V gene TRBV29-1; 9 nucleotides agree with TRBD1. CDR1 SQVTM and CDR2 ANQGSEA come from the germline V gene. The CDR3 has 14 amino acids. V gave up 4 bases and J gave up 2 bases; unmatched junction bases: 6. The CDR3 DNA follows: TGCAGCGTTGGAGCACAGGGGGCCACCTACGAGCAGTACTTC. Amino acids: CSVGAQGATYEQYF.

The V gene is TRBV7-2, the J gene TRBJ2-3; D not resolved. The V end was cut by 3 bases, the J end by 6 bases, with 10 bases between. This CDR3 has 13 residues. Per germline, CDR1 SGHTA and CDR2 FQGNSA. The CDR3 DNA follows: TGTGCCAGCAGCTTCCAAGGCAGGGATACGCAGTATTTT. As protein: CASSFQGRDTQYF. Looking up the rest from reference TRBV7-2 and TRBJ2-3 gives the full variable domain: GAGVSQSPSNKVTEKGKDVELRCDPISGHTALYWYRQSLGQGLEFLIYFQGNSAPDKSGLPSDRFSAERTGGSVSTLTIQRTQQEDSAVYLCASSFQGRDTQYFGPGTRLTVL.

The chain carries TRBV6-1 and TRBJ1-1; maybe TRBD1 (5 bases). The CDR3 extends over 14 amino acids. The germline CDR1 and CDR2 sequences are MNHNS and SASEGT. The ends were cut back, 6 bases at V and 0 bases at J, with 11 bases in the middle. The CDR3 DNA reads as TGTGCCAGCAGGCGGGGCGGAATGAACACTGAAGCTTTCTTT. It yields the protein CASRRGGMNTEAFF.

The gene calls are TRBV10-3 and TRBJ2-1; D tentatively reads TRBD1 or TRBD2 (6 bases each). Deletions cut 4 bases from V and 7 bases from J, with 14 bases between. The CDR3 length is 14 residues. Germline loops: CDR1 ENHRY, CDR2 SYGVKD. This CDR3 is CAISGGRDRNEQFF. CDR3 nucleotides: TGTGCCATCAGTGGGGGGCGGGATAGGAATGAGCAGTTCTTC.

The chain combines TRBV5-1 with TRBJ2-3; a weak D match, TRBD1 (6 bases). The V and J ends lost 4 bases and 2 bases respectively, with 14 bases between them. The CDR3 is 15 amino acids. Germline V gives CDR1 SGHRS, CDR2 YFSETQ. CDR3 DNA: TGCGCCAGCAGCCCACAGGGCCTGAACACAGATACGCAGTATTTT. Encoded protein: CASSPQGLNTDTQYF.

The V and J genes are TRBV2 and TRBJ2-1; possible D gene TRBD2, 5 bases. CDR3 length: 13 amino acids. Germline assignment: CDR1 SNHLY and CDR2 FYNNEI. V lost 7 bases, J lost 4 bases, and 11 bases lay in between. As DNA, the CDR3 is TGTGCCAGCACCTACCGGGATTACAATGAGCAGTTCTTC. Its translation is CASTYRDYNEQFF.

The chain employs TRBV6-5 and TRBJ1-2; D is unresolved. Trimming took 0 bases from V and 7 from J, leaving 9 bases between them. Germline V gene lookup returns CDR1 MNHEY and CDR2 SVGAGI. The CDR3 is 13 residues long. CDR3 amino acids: CASSYSIRGGYTF. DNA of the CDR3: TGTGCCAGCAGTTACTCCATTCGAGGTGGCTACACCTTC.

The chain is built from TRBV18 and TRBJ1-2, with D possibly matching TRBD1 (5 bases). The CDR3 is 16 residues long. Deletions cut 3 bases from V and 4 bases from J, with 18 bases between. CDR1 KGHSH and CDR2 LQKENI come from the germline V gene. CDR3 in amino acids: CASSPSLEGYVYGYTF. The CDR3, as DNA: TGTGCCAGCTCACCTTCGTTAGAGGGGTATGTCTATGGCTACACCTTC.

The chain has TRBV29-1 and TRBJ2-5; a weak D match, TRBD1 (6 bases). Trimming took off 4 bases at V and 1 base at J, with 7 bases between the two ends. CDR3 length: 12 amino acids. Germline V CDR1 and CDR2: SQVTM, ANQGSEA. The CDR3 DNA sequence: TGCAGCGTTGGCAGGGGCCAAGAGACCCAGTACTTC. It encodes CSVGRGQETQYF.

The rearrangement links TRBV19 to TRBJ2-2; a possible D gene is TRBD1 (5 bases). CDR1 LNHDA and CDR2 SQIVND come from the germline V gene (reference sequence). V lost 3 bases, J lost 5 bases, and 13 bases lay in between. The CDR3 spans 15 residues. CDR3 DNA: TGTGCCAGTAGTATTGGGCAGGGTTCGACCGGGGAGCTGTTTTTT. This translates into CASSIGQGSTGELFF.

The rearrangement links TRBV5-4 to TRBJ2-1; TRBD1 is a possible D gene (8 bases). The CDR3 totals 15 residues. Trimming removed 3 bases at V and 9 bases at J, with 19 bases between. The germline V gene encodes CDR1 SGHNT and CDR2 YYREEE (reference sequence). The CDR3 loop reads CASSSQQGEGSEQFF. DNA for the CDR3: TGTGCCAGCAGCTCCCAACAGGGGGAGGGGAGTGAGCAGTTCTTC.

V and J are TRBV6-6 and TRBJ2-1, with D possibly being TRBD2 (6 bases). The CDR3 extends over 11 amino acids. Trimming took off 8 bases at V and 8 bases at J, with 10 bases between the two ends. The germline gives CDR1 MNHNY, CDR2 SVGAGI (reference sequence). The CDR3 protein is CASRGTHEQFF. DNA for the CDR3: TGTGCCAGCCGGGGGACCCATGAGCAGTTCTTC.

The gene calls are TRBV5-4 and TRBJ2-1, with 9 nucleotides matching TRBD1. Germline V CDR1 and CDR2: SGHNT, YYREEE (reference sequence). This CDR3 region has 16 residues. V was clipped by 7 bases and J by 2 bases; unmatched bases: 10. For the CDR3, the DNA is TGTGCCAGCCGAAACCCGGACAGGGGTCCCTACAATGAGCAGTTCTTC. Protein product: CASRNPDRGPYNEQFF.

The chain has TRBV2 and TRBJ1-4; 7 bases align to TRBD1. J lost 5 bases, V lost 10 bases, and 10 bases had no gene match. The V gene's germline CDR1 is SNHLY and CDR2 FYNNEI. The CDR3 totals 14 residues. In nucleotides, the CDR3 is TGTGCCAACCGGGGGGACAGACAAAATGAAAAACTGTTTTTT. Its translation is CANRGDRQNEKLFF. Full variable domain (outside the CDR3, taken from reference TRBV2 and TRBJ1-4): EPEVTQTPSHQVTQMGQEVILRCVPISNHLYFYWYRQILGQKVEFLVSFYNNEISEKSEIFDDQFSVERPDGSNFTLKIRSTKLEDSAMYFCANRGDRQNEKLFFGSGTQLSVL.

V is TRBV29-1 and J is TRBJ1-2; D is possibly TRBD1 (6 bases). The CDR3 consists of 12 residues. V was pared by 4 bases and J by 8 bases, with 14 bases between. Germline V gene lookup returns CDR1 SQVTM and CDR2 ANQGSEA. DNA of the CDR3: TGCAGCGTTGCTGCCCGGGACAAGGGCTACACCTTC. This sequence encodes CSVAARDKGYTF.

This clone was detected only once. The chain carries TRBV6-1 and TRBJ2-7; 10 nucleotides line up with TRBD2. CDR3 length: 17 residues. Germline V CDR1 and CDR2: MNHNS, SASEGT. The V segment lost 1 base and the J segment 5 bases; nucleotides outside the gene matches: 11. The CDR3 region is CASSEVYGAGGPDEQYF. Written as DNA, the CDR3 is TGTGCCAGCAGTGAAGTATACGGAGCGGGAGGGCCTGACGAGCAGTACTTC.

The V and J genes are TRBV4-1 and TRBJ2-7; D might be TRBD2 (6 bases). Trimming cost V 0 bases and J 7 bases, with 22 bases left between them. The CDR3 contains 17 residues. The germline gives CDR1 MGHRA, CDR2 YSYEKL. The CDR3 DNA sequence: TGCGCCAGCAGCCAAGATCTAGCGTGGCAGGGAACCCCGGAGCAGTACTTC. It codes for CASSQDLAWQGTPEQYF.

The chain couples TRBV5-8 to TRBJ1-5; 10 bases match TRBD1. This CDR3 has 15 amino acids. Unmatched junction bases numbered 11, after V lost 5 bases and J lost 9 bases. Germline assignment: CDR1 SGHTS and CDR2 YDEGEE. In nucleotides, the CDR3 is TGTGCCAGCAGACCCCCGGGACAGGGGAACCGGCCCCAGCATTTT. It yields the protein CASRPPGQGNRPQHF. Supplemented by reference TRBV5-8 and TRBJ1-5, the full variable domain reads EAGVTQSPTHLIKTRGQQATLRCSPISGHTSVYWYQQALGLGLQFLLWYDEGEERNRGNFPPRFSGRQFPNYSSELNVNALELEDSALYLCASRPPGQGNRPQHFGDGTRLSIL.

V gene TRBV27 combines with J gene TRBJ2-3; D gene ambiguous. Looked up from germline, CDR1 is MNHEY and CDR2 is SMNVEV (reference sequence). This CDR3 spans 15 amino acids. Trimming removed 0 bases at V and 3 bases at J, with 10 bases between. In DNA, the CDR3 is TGTGCCAGCAGTTTATCGGGAAGGGTGACAGATACGCAGTATTTT. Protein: CASSLSGRVTDTQYF.

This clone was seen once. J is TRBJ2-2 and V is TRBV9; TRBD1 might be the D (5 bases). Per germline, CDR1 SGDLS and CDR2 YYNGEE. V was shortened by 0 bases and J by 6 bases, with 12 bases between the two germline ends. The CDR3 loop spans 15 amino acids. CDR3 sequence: CASSVAGSGSGELFF. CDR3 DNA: TGTGCCAGCAGCGTAGCTGGGTCAGGGTCCGGGGAGCTGTTTTTT.

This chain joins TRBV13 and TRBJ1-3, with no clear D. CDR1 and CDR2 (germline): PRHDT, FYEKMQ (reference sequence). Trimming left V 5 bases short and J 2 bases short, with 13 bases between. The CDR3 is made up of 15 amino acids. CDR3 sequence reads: CASSVGGGTGNTIYF. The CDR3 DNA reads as TGTGCCAGCAGCGTTGGAGGAGGTACTGGAAACACCATATATTTT.

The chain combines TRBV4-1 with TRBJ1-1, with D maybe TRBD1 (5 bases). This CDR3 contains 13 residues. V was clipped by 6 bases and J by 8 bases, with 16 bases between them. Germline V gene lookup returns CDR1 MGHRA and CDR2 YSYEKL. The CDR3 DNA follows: TGCGCCAGCAGACGTGTCGGGGCGCGGGAAGCTTTCTTT. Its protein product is CASRRVGAREAFF.

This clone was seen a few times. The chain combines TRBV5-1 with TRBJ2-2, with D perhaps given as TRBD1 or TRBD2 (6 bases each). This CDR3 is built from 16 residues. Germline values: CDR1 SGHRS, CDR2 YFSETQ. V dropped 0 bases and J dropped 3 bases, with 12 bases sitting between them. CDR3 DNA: TGCGCCAGCAGCTTGGCCTTTGGGGGGCACACCGGGGAGCTGTTTTTT. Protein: CASSLAFGGHTGELFF.

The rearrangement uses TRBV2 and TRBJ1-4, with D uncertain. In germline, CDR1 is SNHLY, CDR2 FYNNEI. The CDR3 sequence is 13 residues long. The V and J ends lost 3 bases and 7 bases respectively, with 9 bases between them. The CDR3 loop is CASSEGTGEKLFF. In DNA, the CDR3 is TGTGCCAGCAGTGAGGGTACGGGTGAAAAACTGTTTTTT.

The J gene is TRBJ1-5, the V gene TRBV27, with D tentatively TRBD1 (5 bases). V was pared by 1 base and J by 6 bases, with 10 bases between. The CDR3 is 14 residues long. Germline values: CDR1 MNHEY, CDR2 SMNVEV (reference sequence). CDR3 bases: TGTGCCAGCAGTTTATTTCATGGGGGTCAGCCCCAGCATTTT. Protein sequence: CASSLFHGGQPQHF.

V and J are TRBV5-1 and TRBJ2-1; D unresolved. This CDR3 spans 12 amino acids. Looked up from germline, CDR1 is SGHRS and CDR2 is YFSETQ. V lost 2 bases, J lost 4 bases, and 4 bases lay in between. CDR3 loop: CASSFGYNEQFF. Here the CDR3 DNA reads TGCGCCAGCAGCTTTGGATACAATGAGCAGTTCTTC.

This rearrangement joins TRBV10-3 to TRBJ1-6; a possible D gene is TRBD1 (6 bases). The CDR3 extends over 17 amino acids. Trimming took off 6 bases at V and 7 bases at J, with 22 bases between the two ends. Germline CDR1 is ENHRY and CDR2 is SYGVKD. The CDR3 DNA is TGTGCCATCAGCTCCTTAGCGGGACAATTAAAGAATTCACCCCTCCACTTT. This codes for CAISSLAGQLKNSPLHF.